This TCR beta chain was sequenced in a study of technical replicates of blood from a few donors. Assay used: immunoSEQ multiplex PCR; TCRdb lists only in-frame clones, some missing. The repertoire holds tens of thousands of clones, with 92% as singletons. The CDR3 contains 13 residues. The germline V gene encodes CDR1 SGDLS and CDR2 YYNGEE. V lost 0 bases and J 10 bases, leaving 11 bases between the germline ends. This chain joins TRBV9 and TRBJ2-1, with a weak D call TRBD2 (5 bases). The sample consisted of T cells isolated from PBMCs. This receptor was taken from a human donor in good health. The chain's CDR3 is CASSVGTGYEQFF. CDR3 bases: TGTGCCAGCAGCGTAGGCACGGGGTACGAGCAGTTCTTC.